This TCR beta chain was observed in a study of T cell responses to AZD1222 COVID-19 vaccine. Whole-study findings and limits: Variant regions that are unmutated are reportedly the target of nearly half of spike-specific TCRs. Spike-specific TCR depth and breadth grew after two AZD1222 doses. Researchers took repertoire samples only after the peak T cell response had come.

Clones were read by immunoSEQ multiplex PCR, and TCRdb kept only the in-frame ones, dropping some. The data hold 100,000 to 150,000 clones, with 70% to 90% observed a single time. The CDR3 sequence is 15 residues long. Trimming removed 5 bases at V and 4 bases at J, with 17 bases between. The germline gives CDR1 MDHEN, CDR2 SYDVKM. In the case of this clone: Its specificity is unknown.

The sequence derives from an adult in good health. V gene TRBV28 combines with J gene TRBJ1-2; weak D call: TRBD1 (6 bases). The sample here was peripheral blood, taken on day 0 of AZD1222 vaccination. The CDR3: CASSHLDRFGYGYTF. The CDR3 DNA reads as TGTGCCAGCAGTCATCTCGACAGGTTCGGCTATGGCTACACCTTC.